This T cell receptor beta chain emerged from a study of T cell responses to AZD1222 COVID-19 vaccine. In the study overall: Second-dose groups at about 4 or about 12 weeks were pooled.

The germline V gene encodes CDR1 SGDLS and CDR2 YYNGEE. There are 14 residues in the CDR3. Trimming pared 3 bases from V and 2 bases from J, leaving 11 bases between. Clones were read by immunoSEQ multiplex PCR, and TCRdb kept only the in-frame ones, dropping some. The sample consists of roughly 180,000 clones, 90% to 95% of them appearing once. For this clone: Antigen unknown.

Study observations and caveats: Vaccine-associated CD4 TCRs spanned spike, dominant at 160-218 and 743-854. Sampled repertoires all dated from after the peak T cell response. Baseline testing showed seropositivity in only 5 or 6 AZD1222 recipients.

V usage is TRBV9 and J usage is TRBJ2-5; the D gene is possibly TRBD1 (6 bases). This specimen consisted of peripheral blood, obtained on day 0 of AZD1222 vaccination. This clonotype was sampled from an adult in good health. The CDR3 loop is CASSATGQQETQYF. CDR3 bases: TGTGCCAGCAGCGCGACCGGACAGCAAGAGACCCAGTACTTC.